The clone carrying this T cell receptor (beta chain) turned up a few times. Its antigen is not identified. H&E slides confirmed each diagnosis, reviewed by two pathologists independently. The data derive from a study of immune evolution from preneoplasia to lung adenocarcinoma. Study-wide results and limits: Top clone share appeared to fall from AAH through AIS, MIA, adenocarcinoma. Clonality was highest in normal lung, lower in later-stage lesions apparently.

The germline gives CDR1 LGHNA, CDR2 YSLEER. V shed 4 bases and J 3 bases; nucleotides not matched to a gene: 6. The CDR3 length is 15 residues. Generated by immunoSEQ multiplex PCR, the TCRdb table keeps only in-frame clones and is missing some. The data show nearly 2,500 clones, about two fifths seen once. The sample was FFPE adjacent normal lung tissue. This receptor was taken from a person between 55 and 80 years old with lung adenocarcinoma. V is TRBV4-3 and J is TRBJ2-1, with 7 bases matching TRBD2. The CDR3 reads CASSPRDYDYNEQFF. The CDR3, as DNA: TGCGCCAGCAGCCCCCGGGACTACGACTACAATGAGCAGTTCTTC.